These T cell receptor beta chains were read from a single sample in a study of a mutant IDH1 vaccine in newly diagnosed glioma. These receptors lack a known antigen. Some clones are missing from TCRdb's copy, which holds only in-frame ones; the method was immunoSEQ multiplex PCR. This sample has about 26,000 clones; roughly 84% occur once, and the top ten carry more than 5.5%. This material consisted of PBMCs, taken from a glioma patient whose treatment included an IDH1 peptide vaccine. The receptor source for this set is a man aged 35 to 55 with glioma. Some clones in this sample may be carry-over from other donors' samples. The CDR3 runs from the conserved cysteine through the conserved F or W. A D gene is named only where the DNA matches it firmly. Some rows mark clone size as missing; the rest say once, few, many or name a class of expanded clone.

TRBV14,NA,TRBJ1-2,NA,CASSQLQANYGYTF,TGTGCCAGCAGCCAATTACAGGCTAACTATGGCTACACCTTC
TRBV6-1,NA,TRBJ2-6,few,CASSEAAGVGANVLTF,TGTGCCAGCAGTGAAGCAGCAGGGGTCGGGGCCAACGTCCTGACTTTC
TRBV7-9,TRBD1,TRBJ1-2,NA,CASSITPGQGEGVGYTF,TGTGCCAGCAGCATTACGCCGGGACAGGGGGAGGGTGTTGGCTACACCTTC
TRBV15,NA,TRBJ1-1,once,CATSVEWSTEAFF,TGTGCCACCAGCGTCGAGTGGAGCACTGAAGCTTTCTTT
TRBV5-1,NA,TRBJ1-5,NA,CASSPATGYQPQHF,TGCGCCAGCAGCCCCGCTACAGGGTATCAGCCCCAGCATTTT
TRBV5-6,NA,TRBJ2-7,NA,CASSTDRPISYEQYF,TGTGCCAGCAGCACCGACCGGCCAATCTCCTACGAGCAGTACTTC
TRBV4-2,TRBD1,TRBJ1-6,NA,CASSRDRENSPLHF,TGTGCCAGCAGCCGGGACAGGGAAAATTCACCCCTCCACTTT
TRBV25-1,NA,TRBJ2-5,NA,CASSESLRGPQETQYF,TGTGCCAGCAGTGAATCTCTTCGGGGGCCCCAAGAGACCCAGTACTTC
TRBV7-2,NA,TRBJ1-1,NA,CASSFPGHLTEAFF,TGTGCCAGCAGCTTCCCGGGACATCTCACTGAAGCTTTCTTT
TRBV6-5,NA,TRBJ1-2,NA,CASKADPAGYGYTF,TGTGCCAGCAAAGCCGACCCGGCGGGCTATGGCTACACCTTC
TRBV15,NA,TRBJ1-5,NA,CATSRDGGYSNQPQHF,TGTGCCACCAGCAGAGATGGAGGGTATAGCAATCAGCCCCAGCATTTT
TRBV2,NA,TRBJ2-1,NA,CASVEDSSSYNEQFF,TGTGCCAGCGTTGAGGACTCCAGCTCCTACAATGAGCAGTTCTTC
TRBV5-6,NA,TRBJ2-7,NA,CASSFGISDRAREQYF,TGTGCCAGCAGCTTTGGAATCTCCGACCGGGCCCGGGAGCAGTACTTC
TRBV6-1,NA,TRBJ1-6,NA,CASSAIVQGGSYNSPLHF,TGTGCCAGCAGTGCGATCGTACAGGGAGGGTCCTATAATTCACCCCTCCACTTT
TRBV7-9,NA,TRBJ2-1,NA,CASSFREGHIYNEQFF,TGTGCCAGCAGCTTCCGAGAAGGACATATTTACAATGAGCAGTTCTTC
TRBV4-1,NA,TRBJ1-1,once,CASRRTLAMMNTEAFF,TGCGCCAGCAGGCGGACTCTTGCGATGATGAACACTGAAGCTTTCTTT
TRBV2,NA,TRBJ1-1,NA,CASSLGQTNTEAFF,TGTGCCAGCAGCCTCGGACAGACGAACACTGAAGCTTTCTTT
TRBV21-1,NA,TRBJ1-5,few,CASTKGGNQPQHF,TGTGCCAGCACCAAGGGGGGGAATCAGCCCCAGCATTTT
TRBV2,NA,TRBJ2-5,NA,CARGRPQETQYF,TGTGCCAGGGGGCGCCCCCAAGAGACCCAGTACTTC
TRBV5-1,NA,TRBJ1-1,NA,CASSYVTGGRYTEAFF,TGCGCCAGCAGCTACGTCACGGGGGGTCGGTACACTGAAGCTTTCTTT
TRBV5-1,TRBD1,TRBJ2-7,once,CASSPSQGWYEQYF,TGCGCCAGCAGCCCTTCACAGGGGTGGTACGAGCAGTACTTC
TRBV6-5,TRBD1,TRBJ2-7,NA,CASSGDRGHGDEQYF,TGTGCCAGCAGTGGGGACAGGGGGCATGGGGACGAGCAGTACTTC
TRBV21-1,NA,TRBJ2-7,NA,CASSKGLAGGSYEQYF,TGTGCCAGCAGCAAGGGTCTAGCGGGGGGGTCCTACGAGCAGTACTTC
TRBV5-4,TRBD1,TRBJ1-4,NA,CASSPSQGVSEKLFF,TGTGCCAGCAGCCCCTCACAGGGGGTGTCGGAAAAACTGTTTTTT
TRBV9,NA,TRBJ2-7,once,CASSAYEQYF,TGTGCCAGCAGCGCCTACGAGCAGTACTTC
TRBV15,NA,TRBJ1-2,NA,CATSRDESELGYTF,TGTGCCACCAGCAGAGACGAGTCCGAGCTGGGCTACACCTTC
TRBV9,NA,TRBJ2-6,once,CASSLGGAGANVLTF,TGTGCCAGCAGCCTAGGGGGGGCTGGGGCCAACGTCCTGACTTTC
TRBV5-1,NA,TRBJ1-3,NA,CASSLDSSGNTIYF,TGCGCCAGCAGCCTGGATAGCTCTGGAAACACCATATATTTT
TRBV4-1,NA,TRBJ2-3,NA,CASSQEGWGTDTQYF,TGCGCCAGCAGCCAAGAGGGTTGGGGCACAGATACGCAGTATTTT
TRBV15,NA,TRBJ1-5,NA,CATSRDRGLNQPQHF,TGTGCCACCAGCAGAGATCGGGGCCTCAATCAGCCCCAGCATTTT
TRBV6-5,TRBD1,TRBJ2-7,NA,CASSYSTGGLYEQYF,TGTGCCAGCAGTTATTCCACAGGGGGCTTATACGAGCAGTACTTC
TRBV19,TRBD1,TRBJ1-1,few,CASSTWTGGRTEAFF,TGTGCCAGTAGTACCTGGACAGGGGGAAGGACTGAAGCTTTCTTT
TRBV7-9,TRBD1,TRBJ1-4,NA,CASTRGRENEKLFF,TGTGCCAGCACCAGGGGGAGGGAAAATGAAAAACTGTTTTTT
TRBV6-5,NA,TRBJ2-7,NA,CASSVADTTYEQYF,TGTGCCAGCAGTGTTGCCGACACAACCTACGAGCAGTACTTC
TRBV7-9,NA,TRBJ1-1,NA,CASSSGVSTEAFF,TGTGCCAGCAGTTCGGGGGTTAGCACTGAAGCTTTCTTT
TRBV5-1,NA,TRBJ2-7,NA,CASRGGPYEQYF,TGCGCCAGCAGGGGCGGGCCCTACGAGCAGTACTTC
TRBV6-5,NA,TRBJ2-1,NA,CASSPIQGGNEQFF,TGTGCCAGCAGTCCTATCCAAGGGGGGAATGAGCAGTTCTTC
TRBV4-1,TRBD1,TRBJ1-2,NA,CAAREQGGYGYTF,TGCGCCGCTCGAGAGCAGGGGGGGTATGGCTACACCTTC
TRBV7-9,NA,TRBJ1-2,NA,CASSLNRNYGYTF,TGTGCCAGCAGCTTAAATAGGAACTATGGCTACACCTTC
TRBV6-5,TRBD1,TRBJ2-2,NA,CASSYEGAVNTGELFF,TGTGCCAGCAGTTACGAGGGGGCGGTGAACACCGGGGAGCTGTTTTTT
TRBV6-5,NA,TRBJ1-1,NA,CASRSGGNEAFF,TGTGCCAGCAGGTCGGGAGGGAATGAAGCTTTCTTT